These T cell receptor beta chains were read from a single sample in a study of cytomegalovirus exposure and HLA in healthy donors. The assay was immunoSEQ multiplex PCR, and TCRdb's table has in-frame clones only and misses some. The sample shows under 150,000 clones, over 75% of them seen only once. The sequencing input was PBMCs. Source of these receptors: a woman in her forties or fifties in good health and CMV-seropositive. The conserved cysteine and the conserved F or W are not part of the CDR3 here.

v_call	j_call	cdr3_aa
TRBV6-5	TRBJ1-1	ASSYVGRNTEAF
TRBV18	TRBJ1-4	ASSPSRTNEKLF
TRBV21-1	TRBJ2-1	ASSKEGEGTSGFGNEQF
TRBV7-9	TRBJ1-4	ASSRENRQVF
TRBV7-9	TRBJ1-3	ASSLGSPGGNTIY
TRBV6-1	TRBJ2-7	ASSVAGRLGEQY
TRBV7-8	TRBJ1-2	ASSPPPRQGLNYGYT
TRBV28	TRBJ1-4	ASSLRQGDEKLF
TRBV6-6	TRBJ2-3	ASSPNLSGGAYTQY
TRBV10-3	TRBJ2-5	AISDRARDQETQY
TRBV19	TRBJ1-2	ASSSADRARAGYT
TRBV2	TRBJ2-3	ASSREPVDTQY
TRBV5-1	TRBJ1-4	ASSSPGQREGLF
TRBV4-3	TRBJ1-2	ASSQEDRVPYGYT
TRBV10-3	TRBJ2-7	AISAGQLYEQY
TRBV28	TRBJ2-7	ASIDRSSYEQY
TRBV9	TRBJ1-4	ASSVGRQGRGKLF
TRBV19	TRBJ2-2	ASSPGQGHTGELF
TRBV7-9	TRBJ1-1	ASSLAWQGAF
TRBV28	TRBJ1-4	ASSSQMTAIEKLF
TRBV4-2	TRBJ2-7	ASSVTSGGPYEQY
TRBV6-6	TRBJ1-4	ASSESGNPNEKLF
TRBV28	TRBJ2-2	ASSLPGGGGELF
TRBV7-9	TRBJ1-5	ASSSGQFNQPQH
TRBV6-6	TRBJ2-7	ASNRQTYEQY
TRBV6-6	TRBJ2-2	ASHPGEAYGTGELF
TRBV7-7	TRBJ1-2	ASSFKLRATSYGYT
TRBV4-3	TRBJ2-3	ASSRGLLTDTQY
TRBV6-5	TRBJ1-2	ASRRSASIFDT
TRBV5-1	TRBJ2-3	ASSSGTGGFGADTQY
TRBV7-6	TRBJ2-1	ASSSDRVHPF
TRBV4-2	TRBJ2-2	ASSQGLAGGPNTGELF
TRBV27	TRBJ2-7	ASSLLGGSPWEQY
TRBV5-6	TRBJ2-3	ASSLLDTQY
TRBV5-1	TRBJ2-3	ASSLMTSGGDTQY
TRBV6-5	TRBJ1-6	ASSPYYNSPLH
TRBV6-1	TRBJ1-1	ASSEALQGRDAF